The source of this T cell receptor beta chain is a study of T cells after yellow fever vaccination. This clonotype was counted many times. In TCRdb, the 5' RACE reads were re-called with MiXCR into one record per CDR3 protein. The data contain just over 300,000 distinct CDR3 sequences, 3% to 4.5% of them singletons. The source of this sequence is a man younger than 30 who received the YFV17D yellow fever vaccine. The specimen comprised PBMCs, sampled on the day of the yellow fever booster vaccination.

Written as DNA, the CDR3 is TGTGCCAGCAGGGAGGGGCTCTCTCAGGCTGAAGCTTTCTTT. Translating it yields CASREGLSQAEAFF. The chain recombines TRBV7-2 with TRBJ1-1; possible D gene TRBD1, 5 bases. The germline V gene encodes CDR1 SGHTA and CDR2 FQGNSA. CDR3 size: 14 residues. With 6 bases removed from V and 6 bases from J, the gap between germline ends came to 17 bases.